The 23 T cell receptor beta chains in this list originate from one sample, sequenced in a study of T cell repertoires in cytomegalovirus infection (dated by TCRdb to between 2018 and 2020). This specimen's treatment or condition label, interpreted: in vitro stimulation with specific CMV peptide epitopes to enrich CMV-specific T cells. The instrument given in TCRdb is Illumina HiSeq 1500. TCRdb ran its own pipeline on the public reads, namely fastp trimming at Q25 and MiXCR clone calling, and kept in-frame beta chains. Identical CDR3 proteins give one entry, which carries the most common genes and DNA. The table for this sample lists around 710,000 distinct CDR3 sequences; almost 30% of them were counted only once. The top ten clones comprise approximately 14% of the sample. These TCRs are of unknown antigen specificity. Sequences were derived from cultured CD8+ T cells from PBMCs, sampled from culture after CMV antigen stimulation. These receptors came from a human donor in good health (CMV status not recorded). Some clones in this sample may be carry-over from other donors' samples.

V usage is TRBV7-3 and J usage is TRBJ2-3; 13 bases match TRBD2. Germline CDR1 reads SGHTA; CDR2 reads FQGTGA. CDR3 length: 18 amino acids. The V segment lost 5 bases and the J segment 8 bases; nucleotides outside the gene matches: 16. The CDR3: CASSPGLAGAPALGTQYF. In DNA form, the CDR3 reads TGTGCCAGCAGCCCAGGACTAGCGGGGGCCCCTGCACTCGGTACGCAGTATTTT. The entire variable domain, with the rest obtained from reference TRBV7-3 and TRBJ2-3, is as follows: GAGVSQTPSNKVTEKGKYVELRCDPISGHTALYWYRQSLGQGPEFLIYFQGTGAADDSGLPNDRFFAVRPEGSVSTLKIQRTERGDSAVYLCASSPGLAGAPALGTQYFGPGTRLTVL.

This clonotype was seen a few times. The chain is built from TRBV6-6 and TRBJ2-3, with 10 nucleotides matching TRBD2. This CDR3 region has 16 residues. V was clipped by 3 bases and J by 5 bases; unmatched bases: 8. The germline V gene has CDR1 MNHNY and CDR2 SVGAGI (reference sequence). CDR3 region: CASSYIERGGEDTQYF. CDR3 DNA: TGTGCCAGCAGTTATATCGAGCGGGGGGGAGAAGATACGCAGTATTTT.

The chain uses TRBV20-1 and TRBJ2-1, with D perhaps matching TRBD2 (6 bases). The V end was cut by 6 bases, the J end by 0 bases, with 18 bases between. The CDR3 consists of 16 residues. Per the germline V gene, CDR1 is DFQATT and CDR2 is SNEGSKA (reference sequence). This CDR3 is CSATHPGGTSYNEQFF. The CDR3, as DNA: TGCAGTGCCACCCACCCGGGCGGGACCTCCTACAATGAGCAGTTCTTC.

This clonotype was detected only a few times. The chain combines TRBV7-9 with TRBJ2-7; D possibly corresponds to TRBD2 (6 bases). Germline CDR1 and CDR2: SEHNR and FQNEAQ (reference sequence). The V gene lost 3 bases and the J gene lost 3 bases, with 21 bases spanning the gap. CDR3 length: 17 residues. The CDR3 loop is CASSFDRYRGGVYEQYF. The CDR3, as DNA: TGTGCCAGCAGCTTCGACCGATACAGAGGAGGGGTCTACGAGCAGTACTTC.

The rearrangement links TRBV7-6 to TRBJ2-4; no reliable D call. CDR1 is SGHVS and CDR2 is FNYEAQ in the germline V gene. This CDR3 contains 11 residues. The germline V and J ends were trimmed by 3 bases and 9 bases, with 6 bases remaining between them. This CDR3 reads CASSLNGIQYF. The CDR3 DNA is TGTGCCAGCAGCTTGAACGGCATTCAGTACTTC. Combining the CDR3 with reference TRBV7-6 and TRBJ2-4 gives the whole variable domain GAGVSQSPRYKVTKRGQDVALRCDPISGHVSLYWYRQALGQGPEFLTYFNYEAQQDKSGLPNDRFSAERPEGSISTLTIQRTEQRDSAMYRCASSLNGIQYFGAGTRLSVL.

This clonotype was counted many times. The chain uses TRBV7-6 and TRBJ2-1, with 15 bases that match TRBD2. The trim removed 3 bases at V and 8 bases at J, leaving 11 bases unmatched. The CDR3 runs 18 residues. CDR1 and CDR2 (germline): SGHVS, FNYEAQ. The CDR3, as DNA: TGTGCCAGCAGCTTTCTTTTCGGGACTAGCGGGGGGAAGGATGAGCAGTTCTTC. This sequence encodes CASSFLFGTSGGKDEQFF. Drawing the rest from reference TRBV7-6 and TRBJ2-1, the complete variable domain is GAGVSQSPRYKVTKRGQDVALRCDPISGHVSLYWYRQALGQGPEFLTYFNYEAQQDKSGLPNDRFSAERPEGSISTLTIQRTEQRDSAMYRCASSFLFGTSGGKDEQFFGPGTRLTVL.

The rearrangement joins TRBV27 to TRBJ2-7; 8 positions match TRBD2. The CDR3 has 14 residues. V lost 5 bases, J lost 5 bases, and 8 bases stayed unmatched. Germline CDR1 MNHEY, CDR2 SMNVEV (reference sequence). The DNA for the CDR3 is TGTGCCAGCAGTCCCGGGACTAGTAATAACGAGCAGTACGTC. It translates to CASSPGTSNNEQYV.

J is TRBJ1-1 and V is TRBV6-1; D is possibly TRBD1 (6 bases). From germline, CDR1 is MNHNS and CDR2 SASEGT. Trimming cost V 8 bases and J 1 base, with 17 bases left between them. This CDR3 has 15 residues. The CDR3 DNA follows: TGTGCCAGCGGAAGAGACAGGTCCTCGAACACTGAAGCTTTCTTT. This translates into CASGRDRSSNTEAFF.

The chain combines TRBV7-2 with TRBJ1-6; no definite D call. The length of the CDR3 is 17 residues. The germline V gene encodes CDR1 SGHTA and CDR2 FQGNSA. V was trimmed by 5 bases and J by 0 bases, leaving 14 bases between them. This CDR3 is CASSNQPPSSYNSPLHF. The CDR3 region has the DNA TGTGCCAGCAGCAACCAACCCCCGAGCTCCTATAATTCACCCCTCCACTTT.

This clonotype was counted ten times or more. The DNA of the CDR3 is TGTGCCAGCAGCTTAGAGGGGGGGACGAACTACGAGCAGTACTTC. It codes for CASSLEGGTNYEQYF. This chain joins TRBV7-2 and TRBJ2-7; D might be TRBD2 (7 bases). From germline, CDR1 is SGHTA and CDR2 FQGNSA. V was trimmed by 1 base and J by 3 bases, leaving 13 bases between them. The CDR3 runs 15 residues.

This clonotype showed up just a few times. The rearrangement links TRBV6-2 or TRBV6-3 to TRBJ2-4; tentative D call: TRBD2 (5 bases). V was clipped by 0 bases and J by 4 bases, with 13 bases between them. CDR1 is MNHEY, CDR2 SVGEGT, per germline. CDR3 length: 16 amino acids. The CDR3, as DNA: TGTGCCAGCAGTTACTCGTCAATCCGGACTAAAAACATTCAGTACTTC. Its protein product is CASSYSSIRTKNIQYF.

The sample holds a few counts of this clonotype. CDR3 amino acids: CASSLSPGFNQPQHF. CDR3 DNA: TGTGCCAGCAGCTTATCCCCGGGGTTCAATCAGCCCCAGCATTTT. The chain is built from TRBV7-2 and TRBJ1-5; D not certain. The CDR3 is made up of 15 amino acids. V lost 2 bases to trimming and J lost 3 bases, with 11 bases between them. Per the germline V gene, CDR1 is SGHTA and CDR2 is FQGNSA.

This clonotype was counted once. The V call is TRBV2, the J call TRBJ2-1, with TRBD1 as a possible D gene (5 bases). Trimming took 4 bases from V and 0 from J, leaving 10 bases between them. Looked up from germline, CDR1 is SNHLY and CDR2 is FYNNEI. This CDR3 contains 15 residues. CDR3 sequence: CASSGQSSSYNEQFF. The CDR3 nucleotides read TGTGCCAGCAGTGGACAGTCAAGCTCCTACAATGAGCAGTTCTTC.

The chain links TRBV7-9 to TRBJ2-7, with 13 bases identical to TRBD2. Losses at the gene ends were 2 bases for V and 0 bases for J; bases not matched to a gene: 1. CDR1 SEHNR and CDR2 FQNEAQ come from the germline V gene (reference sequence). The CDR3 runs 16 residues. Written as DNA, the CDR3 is TGTGCCAGCAGCTTAACTAGCGGGGGGGCCTCCTACGAGCAGTACTTC. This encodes CASSLTSGGASYEQYF. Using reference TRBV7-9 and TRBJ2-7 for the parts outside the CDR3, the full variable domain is DTGVSQNPRHKITKRGQNVTFRCDPISEHNRLYWYRQTLGQGPEFLTYFQNEAQLEKSRLLSDRFSAERPKGSFSTLEIQRTEQGDSAMYLCASSLTSGGASYEQYFGPGTRLTVT.

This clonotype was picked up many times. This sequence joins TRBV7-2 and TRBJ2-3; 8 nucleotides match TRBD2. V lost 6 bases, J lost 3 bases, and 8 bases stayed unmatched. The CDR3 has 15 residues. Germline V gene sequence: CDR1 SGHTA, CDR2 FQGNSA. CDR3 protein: CASRVAGTVTDTQYF. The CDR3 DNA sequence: TGTGCCAGCAGGGTAGCGGGGACGGTGACAGATACGCAGTATTTT. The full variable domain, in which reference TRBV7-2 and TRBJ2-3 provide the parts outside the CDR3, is GAGVSQSPSNKVTEKGKDVELRCDPISGHTALYWYRQSLGQGLEFLIYFQGNSAPDKSGLPSDRFSAERTGGSVSTLTIQRTQQEDSAVYLCASRVAGTVTDTQYFGPGTRLTVL.

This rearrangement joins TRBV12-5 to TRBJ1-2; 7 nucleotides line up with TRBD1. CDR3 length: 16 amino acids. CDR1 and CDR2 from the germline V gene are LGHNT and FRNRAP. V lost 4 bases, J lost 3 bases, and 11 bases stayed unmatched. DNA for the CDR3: TGTGCTAGTGGTTCCACAGCAGGGGGGCTTGACTATGGCTACACCTTC. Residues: CASGSTAGGLDYGYTF.

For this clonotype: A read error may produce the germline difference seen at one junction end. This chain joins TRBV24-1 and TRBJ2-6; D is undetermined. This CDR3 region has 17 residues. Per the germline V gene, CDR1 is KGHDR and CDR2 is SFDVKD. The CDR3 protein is CATGDSGGTSGANVLTF. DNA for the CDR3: TGTGCCACCGGTGATTCAGGCGGAACCTCTGGGGCCAACGTCCTGACTTTC.

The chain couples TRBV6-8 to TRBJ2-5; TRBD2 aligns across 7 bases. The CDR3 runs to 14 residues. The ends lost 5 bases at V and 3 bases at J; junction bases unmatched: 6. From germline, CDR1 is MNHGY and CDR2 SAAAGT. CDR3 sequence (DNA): TGTGCCAGCAGTCGCGATGGGGGGGAAGAGACCCAGTACTTC. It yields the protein CASSRDGGEETQYF.

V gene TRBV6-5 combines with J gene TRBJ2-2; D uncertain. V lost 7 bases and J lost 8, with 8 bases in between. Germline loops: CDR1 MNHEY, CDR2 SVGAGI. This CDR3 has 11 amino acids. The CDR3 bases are TGTGCCAGCACCTCAAGGGGGGAGCTGTTTTTT. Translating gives CASTSRGELFF.

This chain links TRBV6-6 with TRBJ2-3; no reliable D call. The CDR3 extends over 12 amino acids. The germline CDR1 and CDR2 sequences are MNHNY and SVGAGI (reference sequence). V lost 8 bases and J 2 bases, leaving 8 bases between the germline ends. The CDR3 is CASEADTDTQYF. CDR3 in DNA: TGTGCCAGCGAGGCAGACACAGATACGCAGTATTTT.

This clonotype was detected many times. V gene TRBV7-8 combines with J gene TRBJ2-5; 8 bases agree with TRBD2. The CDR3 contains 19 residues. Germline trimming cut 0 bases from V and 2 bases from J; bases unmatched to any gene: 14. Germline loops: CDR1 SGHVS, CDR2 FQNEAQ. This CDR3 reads CASSLASLFLAGVQETQYF. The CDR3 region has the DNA TGTGCCAGCAGCTTAGCGTCACTGTTTCTAGCGGGCGTTCAAGAGACCCAGTACTTC.

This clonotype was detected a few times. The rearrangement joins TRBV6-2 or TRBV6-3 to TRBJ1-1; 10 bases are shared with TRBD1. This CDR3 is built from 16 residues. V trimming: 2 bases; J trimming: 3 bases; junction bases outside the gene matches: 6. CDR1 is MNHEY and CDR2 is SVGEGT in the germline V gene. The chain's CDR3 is CASSYGTGVRDTEAFF. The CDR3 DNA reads TGTGCCAGCAGTTACGGGACAGGGGTAAGGGACACTGAAGCTTTCTTT.

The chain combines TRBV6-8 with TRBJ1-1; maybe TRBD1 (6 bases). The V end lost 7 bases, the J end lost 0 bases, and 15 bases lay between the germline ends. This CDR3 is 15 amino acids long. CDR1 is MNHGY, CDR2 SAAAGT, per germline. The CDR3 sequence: CASISPGGLNTEAFF. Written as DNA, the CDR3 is TGTGCCAGCATCTCACCTGGGGGCCTGAACACTGAAGCTTTCTTT.